This T cell receptor beta chain comes out of a study of blood T cell repertoires in COVID-19. Across the whole study: PBMCs, B-cell-depleted T cells, or T cells provided the cDNA or gDNA that made up the material.

Libraries were prepared by immunoSEQ multiplex PCR; TCRdb keeps only in-frame clonotypes and omits some of them. Among about 110,000 clones listed, approximately 65% were seen once. This clone was picked up a small number of times. The germline CDR1 and CDR2 sequences are SGHRS and YFSETQ. V gave up 2 bases and J gave up 4 bases; unmatched junction bases: 8. CDR3 size: 16 residues. Sample: peripheral blood. This receptor was obtained from a woman in her fifties or sixties with acute or convalescent COVID-19. This rearrangement joins TRBV5-1 to TRBJ2-1, with 8 bases identical to TRBD1. The CDR3 DNA is TGCGCCAGCAGCTTCTCTGAGCAGGGGGCTTACAATGAGCAGTTCTTC. Protein product: CASSFSEQGAYNEQFF.